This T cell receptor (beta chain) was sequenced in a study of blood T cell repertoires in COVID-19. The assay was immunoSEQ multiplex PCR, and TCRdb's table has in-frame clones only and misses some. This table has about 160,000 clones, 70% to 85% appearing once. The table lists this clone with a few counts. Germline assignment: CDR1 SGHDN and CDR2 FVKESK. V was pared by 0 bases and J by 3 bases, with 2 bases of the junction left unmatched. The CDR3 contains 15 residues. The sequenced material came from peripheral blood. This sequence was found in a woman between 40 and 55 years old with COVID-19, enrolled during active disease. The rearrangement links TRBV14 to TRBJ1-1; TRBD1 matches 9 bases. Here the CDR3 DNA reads TGTGCCAGCAGCCAAGATGGGACAGGGTACACTGAAGCTTTCTTT. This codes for CASSQDGTGYTEAFF.